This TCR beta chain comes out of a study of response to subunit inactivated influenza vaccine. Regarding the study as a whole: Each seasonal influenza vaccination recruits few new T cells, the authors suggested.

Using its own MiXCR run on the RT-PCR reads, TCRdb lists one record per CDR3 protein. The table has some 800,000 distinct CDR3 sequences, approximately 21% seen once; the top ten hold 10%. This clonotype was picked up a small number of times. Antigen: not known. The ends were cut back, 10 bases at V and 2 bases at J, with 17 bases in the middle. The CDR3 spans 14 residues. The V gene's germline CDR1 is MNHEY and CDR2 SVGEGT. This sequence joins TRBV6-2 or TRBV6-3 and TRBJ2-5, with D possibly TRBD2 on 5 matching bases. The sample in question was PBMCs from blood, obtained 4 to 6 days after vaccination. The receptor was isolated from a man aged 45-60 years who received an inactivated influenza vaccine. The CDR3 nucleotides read TGTGCCACGGGAAGGGCGTTTAAACAAGAGACCCAGTACTTC. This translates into CATGRAFKQETQYF.